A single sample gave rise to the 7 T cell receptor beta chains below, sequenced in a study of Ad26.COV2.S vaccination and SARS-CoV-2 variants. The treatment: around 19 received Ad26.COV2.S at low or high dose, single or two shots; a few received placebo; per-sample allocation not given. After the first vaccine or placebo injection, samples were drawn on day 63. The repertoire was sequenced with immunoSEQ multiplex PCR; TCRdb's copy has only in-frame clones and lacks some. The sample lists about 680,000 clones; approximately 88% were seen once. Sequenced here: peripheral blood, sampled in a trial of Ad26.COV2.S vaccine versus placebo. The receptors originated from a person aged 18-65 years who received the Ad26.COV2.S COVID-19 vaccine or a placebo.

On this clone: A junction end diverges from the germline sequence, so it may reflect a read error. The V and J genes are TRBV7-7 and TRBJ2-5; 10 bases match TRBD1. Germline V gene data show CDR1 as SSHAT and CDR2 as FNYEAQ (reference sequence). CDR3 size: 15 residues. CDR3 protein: CASSSRTGGAETQYF. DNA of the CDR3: TGTGCTAGCAGCTCCCGGACAGGGGGAGCAGAGACCCAGTACTTC.

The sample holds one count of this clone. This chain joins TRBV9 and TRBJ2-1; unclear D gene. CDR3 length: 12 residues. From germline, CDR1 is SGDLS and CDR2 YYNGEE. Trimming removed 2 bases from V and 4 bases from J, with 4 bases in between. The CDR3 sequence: CASSVQYNEQFF. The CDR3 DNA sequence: TGTGCCAGCAGCGTGCAATACAATGAGCAGTTCTTC.

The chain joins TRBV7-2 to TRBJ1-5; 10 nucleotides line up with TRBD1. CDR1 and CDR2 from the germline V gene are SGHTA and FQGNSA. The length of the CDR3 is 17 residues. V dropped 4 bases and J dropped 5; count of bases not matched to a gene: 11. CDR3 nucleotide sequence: TGTGCCAGCAGCTCCGGCGGGACAGGGGAACTCTATCAGCCCCAGCATTTT. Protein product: CASSSGGTGELYQPQHF.

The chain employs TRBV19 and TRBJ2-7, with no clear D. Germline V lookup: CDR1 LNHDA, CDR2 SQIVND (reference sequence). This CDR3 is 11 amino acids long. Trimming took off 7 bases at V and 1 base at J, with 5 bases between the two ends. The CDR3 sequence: CASNESYEQYF. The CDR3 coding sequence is TGTGCCAGTAACGAGTCCTACGAGCAGTACTTC.

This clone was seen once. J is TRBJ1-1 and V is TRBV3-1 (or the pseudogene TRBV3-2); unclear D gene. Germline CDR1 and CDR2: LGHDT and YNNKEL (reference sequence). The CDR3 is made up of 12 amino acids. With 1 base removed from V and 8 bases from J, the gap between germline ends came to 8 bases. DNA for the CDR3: TGTGCCAGCAGCCAAGTGGCGAGGGAAGCTTTCTTT. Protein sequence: CASSQVAREAFF.

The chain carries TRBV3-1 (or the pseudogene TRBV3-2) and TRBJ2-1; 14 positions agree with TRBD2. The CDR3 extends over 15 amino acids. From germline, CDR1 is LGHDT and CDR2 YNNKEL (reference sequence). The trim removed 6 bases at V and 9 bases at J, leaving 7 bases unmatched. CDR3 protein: CASSGLAGGVGEQFF. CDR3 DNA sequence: TGTGCCAGCAGTGGACTAGCGGGAGGCGTAGGTGAGCAGTTCTTC.

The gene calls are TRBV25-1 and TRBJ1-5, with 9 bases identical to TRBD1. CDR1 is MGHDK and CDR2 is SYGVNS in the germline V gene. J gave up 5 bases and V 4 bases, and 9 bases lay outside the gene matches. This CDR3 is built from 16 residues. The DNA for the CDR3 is TGTGCCAGCAGTGCCCCCGGGACAGGGATCCATCAGCCCCAGCATTTT. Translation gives CASSAPGTGIHQPQHF.